This T cell receptor beta chain is drawn from a study of human T cells and chemical hapten exposure. About the research overall: There were weekly diphenylcyclopropenone doses to the scalp for patients throughout the roughly 23-week study. Largely, small differences in pooled library volume made per-sample TCR yields vary.

This clonotype was counted at least ten times. Each CDR3 protein gets one entry after TCRdb re-called the RACE reads with MiXCR. The top ten clones hold under 4% of a sample with around 75,000 distinct CDR3 sequences, 12% of them seen once. V lost 5 bases to trimming and J lost 0 bases; unmatched junction nucleotides: 6. The CDR3 consists of 15 residues. The germline CDR1 and CDR2 sequences are MNHNY and SVGAGI (reference sequence). Time point reported: patch test 1, 2 weeks after DPC sensitization. Described treatment: therapeutic diphenylcyclopropenone sensitization with weekly scalp DPC. Every patch test was put on after a blood sample was taken. Donation of samples came from alopecia patients who were 18 to 70 years old and suitable for DPC.

The chain employs TRBV6-6 and TRBJ1-1; 7 bases agree with TRBD1. The sequenced sample was whole blood, obtained in connection with sensitization to the hapten diphenylcyclopropenone (DPC). This clonotype was sampled from a woman aged 55-75 years with alopecia areata. Some clones in this sample may be carry-over from other donors' samples. The chain's CDR3 is CASSPPDRMNTEAFF. CDR3 bases: TGTGCCAGCAGTCCTCCGGACAGGATGAACACTGAAGCTTTCTTT.